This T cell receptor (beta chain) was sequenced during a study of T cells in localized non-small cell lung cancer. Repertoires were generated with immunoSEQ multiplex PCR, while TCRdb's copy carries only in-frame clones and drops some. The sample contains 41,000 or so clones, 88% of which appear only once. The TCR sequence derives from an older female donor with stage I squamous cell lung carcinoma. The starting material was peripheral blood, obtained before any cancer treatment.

The DNA for the CDR3 is TGTGCCAGCAGCTTAGGACGGCGCGGCAATCAGCCCCAGCATTTT. The encoded protein is CASSLGRRGNQPQHF. This chain joins TRBV11-2 and TRBJ1-5; D is unclear. The CDR3 runs to 15 residues. Germline assignment: CDR1 SGHAT and CDR2 FQNNGV. The ends were cut back, 1 base at V and 2 bases at J, with 9 bases in the middle.